A single sample is the source of the 17 T cell receptor beta chains below, sequenced in a study of blood T cell repertoires in COVID-19. The data were produced by immunoSEQ multiplex PCR, yet TCRdb's version contains in-frame clones alone and is incomplete. The sample contains fewer than 300,000 clones, about nine tenths of which appear only once. The sample consisted of PBMCs or T cells enriched from blood (not recorded which). The receptors here all came from a woman between 25 and 40 years old who had recovered from COVID-19.

J is TRBJ1-3 and V is TRBV18; a weak D match, TRBD1 (5 bases). V was cut by 2 bases and J by 2 bases, with 13 bases left in between. CDR1 and CDR2 (germline): KGHSH, LQKENI. The CDR3 is 16 amino acids. CDR3 coding DNA: TGTGCCAGCTCACCAAGGGAGGGGCGACCTGGAAACACCATATATTTT. Protein product: CASSPREGRPGNTIYF.

The CDR3 loop reads CASSPQAQETQYF. In DNA, the CDR3 is TGTGCCAGCAGCCCCCAGGCCCAAGAGACCCAGTACTTC. V usage is TRBV7-9 and J usage is TRBJ2-5; D is ambiguous. V lost 5 bases and J lost 1, with 8 bases in between. The CDR3 length is 13 residues. Germline V CDR1 and CDR2: SEHNR, FQNEAQ (reference sequence).

This chain joins TRBV19 and TRBJ1-5; unclear D gene. Germline V gene sequence: CDR1 LNHDA, CDR2 SQIVND (reference sequence). The V end lost 5 bases, the J end lost 6 bases, and 8 bases lay between the germline ends. The CDR3 loop spans 12 amino acids. DNA of the CDR3: TGTGCCAGTAGTCTAATAAGTCAGCCCCAGCATTTT. This encodes CASSLISQPQHF.

The chain employs TRBV6-5 and TRBJ2-7, with D tentatively TRBD1 (5 bases). Germline CDR1 reads MNHEY; CDR2 reads SVGAGI. Trimming removed 4 bases at V and 3 bases at J, with 13 bases between. The CDR3 is made up of 14 amino acids. This chain's CDR3 is CASSLAEDSYEQYF. CDR3 DNA: TGTGCCAGCAGTTTAGCAGAAGACAGCTACGAGCAGTACTTC.

The rearrangement joins TRBV27 to TRBJ2-2, with a weak D call TRBD1 (6 bases). The CDR3 covers 16 residues. Germline values: CDR1 MNHEY, CDR2 SMNVEV (reference sequence). The V end was cut by 6 bases, the J end by 7 bases, with 21 bases between. The CDR3 here is CASSLRNPTGIGELFF. In nucleotides, the CDR3 is TGTGCCAGCAGCCTGAGGAACCCTACAGGGATCGGGGAGCTGTTTTTT.

This clone was found once. This chain joins TRBV18 and TRBJ2-1, with TRBD1 matching over 8 bases. This CDR3 contains 13 residues. Germline CDR1 and CDR2: KGHSH and LQKENI. V lost 5 bases to trimming and J lost 9 bases; unmatched junction nucleotides: 6. The CDR3 is CASSGQGSSEQFF. The DNA of the CDR3 is TGTGCCAGCTCAGGACAGGGCTCCAGTGAGCAGTTCTTC.

V usage is TRBV6-4 and J usage is TRBJ2-6; D is ambiguous. In germline, CDR1 is MRHNA, CDR2 SNTAGT. CDR3 length: 15 amino acids. V dropped 2 bases and J dropped 2 bases, with 7 bases sitting between them. DNA for the CDR3: TGTGCCAGCAGTGACGAGGTTACTGGGGCCAACGTCCTGACTTTC. Residues: CASSDEVTGANVLTF.

V and J are TRBV7-9 and TRBJ2-5; 9 nucleotides align to TRBD1. The CDR3 spans 15 residues. The germline V gene has CDR1 SEHNR and CDR2 FQNEAQ (reference sequence). V lost 7 bases, J lost 2 bases, and 8 bases stayed unmatched. CDR3 sequence (DNA): TGTGCCAGCATCGTCGGGACAGGGCCTCAAGAGACCCAGTACTTC. The encoded protein is CASIVGTGPQETQYF.

V gene TRBV5-8 combines with J gene TRBJ2-1; TRBD2 matches 9 bases. CDR3 length: 15 amino acids. The trim removed 1 base at V and 5 bases at J, leaving 4 bases unmatched. Germline CDR1 is SGHTS and CDR2 is YDEGEE. The CDR3 nucleotides read TGTGCCAGCAGCTTGAATAGCGGGAGACACAATGAGCAGTTCTTC. Protein sequence: CASSLNSGRHNEQFF.

The chain combines TRBV5-1 with TRBJ2-5; D is perhaps TRBD1 (5 bases). This CDR3 contains 14 residues. The V gene lost 4 bases and the J gene lost 2 bases, with 12 bases spanning the gap. The germline gives CDR1 SGHRS, CDR2 YFSETQ. CDR3 region: CASSLDSSQETQYF. CDR3 sequence (DNA): TGCGCCAGCAGCCTCGACAGTTCACAAGAGACCCAGTACTTC.

The V and J genes are TRBV24-1 and TRBJ2-1; 10 nucleotides align to TRBD2. The germline V gene encodes CDR1 KGHDR and CDR2 SFDVKD. The CDR3 runs to 18 residues. J was trimmed by 4 bases and V by 4 bases; bases with no gene match: 12. CDR3 coding DNA: TGTGCCACCAGTGACCCCCCCGTTAGCGGGAGGAGGTACAATGAGCAGTTCTTC. This codes for CATSDPPVSGRRYNEQFF.

The genes are TRBV7-6 and TRBJ1-2; D may be TRBD1 (5 bases). The CDR3 loop spans 15 amino acids. V lost 0 bases, J lost 6 bases, and 14 bases lay in between. Germline V CDR1 and CDR2: SGHVS, FNYEAQ. The CDR3 nucleotides read TGTGCCAGCAGCTTAGCCGCCGGTCAGGGAAATGGCTACACCTTC. It codes for CASSLAAGQGNGYTF.

The chain recombines TRBV27 with TRBJ1-6; D is perhaps TRBD1 (6 bases). Trimming took off 6 bases at V and 3 bases at J, with 9 bases between the two ends. Germline V gene lookup returns CDR1 MNHEY and CDR2 SMNVEV (reference sequence). This CDR3 spans 14 amino acids. The CDR3 nucleotides are TGTGCCAGCAGACTACAGGGCTATAATTCACCCCTCCACTTT. It codes for CASRLQGYNSPLHF.

This clone was seen a few times. This rearrangement joins TRBV5-4 to TRBJ2-1; the match to TRBD1 covers 7 bases. The CDR3 spans 16 residues. The trim removed 4 bases at V and 4 bases at J, leaving 11 bases unmatched. Germline CDR1 is SGHNT and CDR2 is YYREEE (reference sequence). CDR3 DNA sequence: TGTGCCAGCAGCGACCTCGGGACAGAGATATACAATGAGCAGTTCTTC. As protein: CASSDLGTEIYNEQFF.

The gene calls are TRBV12-3 or TRBV12-4 and TRBJ2-1; perhaps TRBD2 as D (7 bases). This CDR3 has 13 residues. The germline V and J ends were trimmed by 1 base and 9 bases, with 10 bases remaining between them. CDR3 region: CASSLVGGAEQFF. The CDR3 nucleotides read TGTGCCAGCAGTTTAGTTGGGGGGGCTGAGCAGTTCTTC.

The chain employs TRBV11-2 and TRBJ1-3; 7 bases are shared with TRBD1. From germline, CDR1 is SGHAT and CDR2 FQNNGV. V gave up 2 bases and J gave up 4 bases; unmatched junction bases: 8. CDR3 length: 16 amino acids. DNA for the CDR3: TGTGCCAGCAGCTTAAGACAGGGTGATTTCGGAAACACCATATATTTT. Residues: CASSLRQGDFGNTIYF.

This rearrangement joins TRBV5-1 to TRBJ1-1; possible D gene TRBD1, 6 bases. V lost 2 bases, J lost 4 bases, and 15 bases lay in between. Germline V gene data show CDR1 as SGHRS and CDR2 as YFSETQ. This CDR3 comprises 15 residues. CDR3 region: CASSFVGGQSTEAFF. The CDR3 nucleotides are TGCGCCAGCAGCTTCGTCGGGGGGCAGAGCACTGAAGCTTTCTTT.